Given below is one TCR beta chain in context. The source of the sample is a study of blood T cell repertoires in COVID-19. Study details: The origin of the acute and convalescent COVID-19 samples was the United States, Italy and Spain. The analysed material was cDNA or gDNA that came from T cells, B-cell-depleted T cells, or PBMCs.

The table came from immunoSEQ multiplex PCR; TCRdb's copy has only in-frame clones and leaves some out. The sample gives approximately 230,000 clones, 87% of which show up once; roughly 3% is in the top ten. V was pared by 2 bases and J by 0 bases, with 7 bases of the junction left unmatched. CDR3 length: 18 residues. Germline V gene data show CDR1 as MNHNS and CDR2 as SASEGT. This receptor was obtained from a man in his late teens or twenties with active or convalescent COVID-19. Material for sequencing was peripheral blood. The genes are TRBV6-1 and TRBJ2-6, with 7 positions matching TRBD1. CDR3 DNA: TGTGCCAGCAGTGAACGGGACAGCCGAAGCTCTGGGGCCAACGTCCTGACTTTC. Translated, it gives CASSERDSRSSGANVLTF.